One TCR beta chain is described in this entry. The sample belongs to a study of shared clonotypes between healthy human individuals. CD45RO negativity and positive selection for CCR7 defined naive CD8 cells, a population that excluded terminally differentiated effector memory CD45RA+ cells. Data came from immunoSEQ multiplex PCR; TCRdb stores just in-frame clones and leaves some out. This sample carries about 580,000 clones, nearly 98% of them seen once, and the ten largest clones take 0.3%. CDR1 and CDR2 (germline): SGDLS, YYNGEE. The length of the CDR3 is 16 residues. Unmatched junction bases numbered 7, after V lost 4 bases and J lost 7 bases.

Sequencing used naive CD8+ T cells sorted from blood. The chain has TRBV9 and TRBJ2-1, with 14 bases that match TRBD2. This TCR was recovered from a man aged 30 to 39 in good health. The CDR3 nucleotides are TGTGCCAGCAGCCCCCCGGGACTAGCGGGAGTGAATGAGCAGTTCTTC. This translates into CASSPPGLAGVNEQFF. Full variable domain (missing parts from reference TRBV9 and TRBJ2-1): DSGVTQTPKHLITATGQRVTLRCSPRSGDLSVYWYQQSLDQGLQFLIQYYNGEERAKGNILERFSAQQFPDLHSELNLSSLELGDSALYFCASSPPGLAGVNEQFFGPGTRLTVL.